This T cell receptor beta chain stems from a study of T cells in narcolepsy. Study-wide points: Comparing one patient's CSF and blood CD4+ clonotypes highlighted HCRT- and TRIB2-specific autoreactive clonotypes.

On this clone: Its antigen is unidentified.

The protocol was immunoSEQ multiplex PCR, while the TCRdb copy is restricted to in-frame clones and leaves out a portion. Of fewer than 40,000 clones in the sample, roughly 90% are singletons; the top ten hold around 0.83%. CDR3 size: 15 residues. CDR1 is MGHDK, CDR2 SYGVNS, per germline. V was cut by 0 bases and J by 0 bases, with 8 bases left in between. Sequenced sample: CD45RA- memory CD4+ T cells from PBMCs. J is TRBJ1-1 and V is TRBV25-1; D remains unclear. This clonotype was obtained from a human donor with narcolepsy. The chain's CDR3 is CASSEYAGMNTEAFF. CDR3 DNA: TGTGCCAGCAGTGAATATGCCGGGATGAACACTGAAGCTTTCTTT.